This entry is about one TCR beta chain. This sample was taken from a study of blood T cell repertoires in COVID-19. Under the authors' procedure: Scientists estimated how many nucleated cells there were by amplifying reference gene primers. Profiled with immunoSEQ multiplex PCR; TCRdb holds only in-frame clones, not every one. From that table come the V and J calls and clone size; the DNA was used to work out D and trimming. The sample holds 100,000 or so clones, roughly 90% seen once. J lost 2 bases, V lost 1 base, and 8 bases had no gene match. The CDR3 runs 17 residues. Germline values: CDR1 SGHAT, CDR2 FQNNGV.

The chain couples TRBV11-2 to TRBJ2-5, with TRBD2 matching 9 bases. Sequenced material: peripheral blood. The receptor's source is a human donor with acute or convalescent COVID-19. The donor label of this sample is uncertain. The CDR3 protein is CASSLGPLAGSQETQYF. The CDR3 region has the DNA TGTGCCAGCAGCTTAGGACCCCTAGCGGGATCACAAGAGACCCAGTACTTC. Filled out from reference TRBV11-2 and TRBJ2-5, the complete variable domain reads EAGVAQSPRYKIIEKRQSVAFWCNPISGHATLYWYQQILGQGPKLLIQFQNNGVVDDSQLPKDRFSAERLKGVDSTLKIQPAKLEDSAVYLCASSLGPLAGSQETQYFGPGTRLLVL.